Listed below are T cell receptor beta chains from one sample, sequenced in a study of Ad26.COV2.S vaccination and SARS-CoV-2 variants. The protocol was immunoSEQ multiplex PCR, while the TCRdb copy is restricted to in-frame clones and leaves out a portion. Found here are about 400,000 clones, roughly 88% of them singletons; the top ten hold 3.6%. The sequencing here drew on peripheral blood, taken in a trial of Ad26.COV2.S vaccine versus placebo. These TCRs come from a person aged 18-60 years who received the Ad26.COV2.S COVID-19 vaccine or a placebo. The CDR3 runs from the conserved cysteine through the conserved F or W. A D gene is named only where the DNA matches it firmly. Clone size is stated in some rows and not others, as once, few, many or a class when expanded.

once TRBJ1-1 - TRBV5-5 TGTGCCAGCAGCATCGACAGGTCCCGGAACACTGAAGCTTTCTTT CASSIDRSRNTEAFF
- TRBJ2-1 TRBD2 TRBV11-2 TGTGCCAGCAGCTTACGGCTAGCGGGGGGAGATGAGCAGTTCTTC CASSLRLAGGDEQFF
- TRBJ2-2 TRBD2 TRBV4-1 TGCGCCAGCAGCCCCACCCTAGTGGCGGGGGGGCCCGGGGAGCTGTTTTTT CASSPTLVAGGPGELFF
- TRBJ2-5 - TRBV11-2 TGTGCCAGCAGCCTAAAATACAGGGCCAAAGAGACCCAGTACTTC CASSLKYRAKETQYF
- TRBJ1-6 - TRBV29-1 TGCAGCACACGGGACGGAGGAAATTCACCCCTCCACTTT CSTRDGGNSPLHF
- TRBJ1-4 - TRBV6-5 TGTGCCAGCAGTTACGAGGGATCCGGTAATGAAAAACTGTTTTTT CASSYEGSGNEKLFF
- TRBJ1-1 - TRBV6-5 TGTGCCAGCAGGTCGGGCCAGGGAACTGAAGCTTTCTTT CASRSGQGTEAFF
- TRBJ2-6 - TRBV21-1 TGTGCCAGCAGCAAAGGAGAGGGAACTGGGGCCAACGTCCTGACTTTC CASSKGEGTGANVLTF
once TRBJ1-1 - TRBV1 TGCACCAGCAACCACGGGGGGGGAGGACCTGAAGCTTTCTTT CTSNHGGGGPEAFF
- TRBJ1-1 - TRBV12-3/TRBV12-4 TGTGCCAGCATCGAAGAAGGCAGTTCTGAAGCTTTCTTT CASIEEGSSEAFF
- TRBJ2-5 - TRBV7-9 TGTGCCAGCAGCTTAGACAGTCAGACCCAGTACTTC CASSLDSQTQYF
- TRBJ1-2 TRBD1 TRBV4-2 TGTGCCAGCAGCCAACCTATGGGGACAGGGGAGGCCGGCTATGGCTACACCTTC CASSQPMGTGEAGYGYTF
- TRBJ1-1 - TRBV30 TGTGCCTGGTTATATAGAGCTGAAGCTTTCTTT CAWLYRAEAFF
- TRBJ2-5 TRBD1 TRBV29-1 TGCAGCGTTGTTGAGACAGGGTCCCAAGAGACCCAGTACTTC CSVVETGSQETQYF
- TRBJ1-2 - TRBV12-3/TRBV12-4 TGTGCCAGCACAGCTGGGGGGCACACCTTC CASTAGGHTF
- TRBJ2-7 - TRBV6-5 TGTGCCAGCAGTTACGGGGACGGCTCCTACGAGCAGTACTTC CASSYGDGSYEQYF
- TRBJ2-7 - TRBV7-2 TGTGCCAGCAGCTTAGTGCCAGAATCCTACGAGCAGTACTTC CASSLVPESYEQYF
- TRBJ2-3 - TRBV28 TGTGCCAGCAGGAAAGGACGGTTTCTGACGGATACGCAGTATTTT CASRKGRFLTDTQYF
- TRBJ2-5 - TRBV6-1 TGTGCCAGCAGTGAACCCAGGGGACGAGAGACCCAGTACTTC CASSEPRGRETQYF
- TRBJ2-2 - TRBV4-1 TGCGCCAGCAGCCACGAGGGTATCGGGGAGCTGTTTTTT CASSHEGIGELFF
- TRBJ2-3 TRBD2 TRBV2 TGTGCCAGCGGCGGGACTAGCGGGGTGGATACGCAGTATTTT CASGGTSGVDTQYF
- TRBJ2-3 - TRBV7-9 TGTGCCAGCACTCAGAGATACAGGGACCCAGATACGCAGTATTTT CASTQRYRDPDTQYF
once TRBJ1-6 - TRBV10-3 TGTGCCACCCGAAGCTCCTATAATTCACCCCTCCACTTT CATRSSYNSPLHF
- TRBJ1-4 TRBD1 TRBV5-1 TGCGCCAGCATCTCTCCTATTTTAGACAGGGGGCCCTACCACCCGAATGAAAAACTGTTTTTT CASISPILDRGPYHPNEKLFF
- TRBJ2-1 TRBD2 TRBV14 TGTGCCAGCAGCCAAGGAGCGGGGGGGCCGGTCTTC CASSQGAGGPVF
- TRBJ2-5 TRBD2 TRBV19 TGTGCCAGTAGTCCGGCGGGGGGGCAAGAGACCCAGTACTTC CASSPAGGQETQYF
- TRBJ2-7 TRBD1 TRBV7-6 TGTGCCAGCAGTGGGGACAGGGTCCCCTACGAGCAGTACTTC CASSGDRVPYEQYF
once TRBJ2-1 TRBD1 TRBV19 TGTGCCAGTAGTCGGACACAGGGGAATGAGCAGTTCTTC CASSRTQGNEQFF
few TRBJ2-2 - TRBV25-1 TGTGCCAGCAGTGGAGGGCGGAGTAAGACCGGGGAGCTGTTTTTT CASSGGRSKTGELFF
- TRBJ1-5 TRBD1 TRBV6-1 TGTGCCAGCAGTGTTGGGACAGGGCATCGATACAATAATCAGCCCCAGCATTTT CASSVGTGHRYNNQPQHF
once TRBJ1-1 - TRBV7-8 TGTGCCAGCAACCCATCAGAGTTGTTCGTAGGTGAAGCTTTCTTT CASNPSELFVGEAFF
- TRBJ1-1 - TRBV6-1 TGTGCCAGCAGTGAAATGATCCAGATGAACACTGAAGCTTTCTTT CASSEMIQMNTEAFF
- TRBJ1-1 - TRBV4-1 TGCGCCAGCAGCCAAGAGGTGAACACTGAAGCTTTCTTT CASSQEVNTEAFF
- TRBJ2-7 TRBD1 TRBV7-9 TGTGCCAGCAGCGACGGACAGGGGCGATACGAGCAGTACTTC CASSDGQGRYEQYF
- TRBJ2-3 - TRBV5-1 TGCGCCAACTCCACGGGGGGCACAGATACGCAGTATTTT CANSTGGTDTQYF
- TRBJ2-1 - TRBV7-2 TGTGCCAGCAGCCCTCCAGGGCGGGCGGTAAATGAGCAGTTCTTC CASSPPGRAVNEQFF
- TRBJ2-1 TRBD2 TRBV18 TGTGCCAGCTCACCGCCGGGACTAAACAATGAGCAGTTCTTC CASSPPGLNNEQFF
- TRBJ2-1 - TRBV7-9 TGTGCCAGCAGCTTAGACCAAGTGGGGCATGAGCAGTTCTTC CASSLDQVGHEQFF
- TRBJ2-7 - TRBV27 TGTGCCAGCAGTTTGGGACCGGCCTACGAGCAGTACTTC CASSLGPAYEQYF